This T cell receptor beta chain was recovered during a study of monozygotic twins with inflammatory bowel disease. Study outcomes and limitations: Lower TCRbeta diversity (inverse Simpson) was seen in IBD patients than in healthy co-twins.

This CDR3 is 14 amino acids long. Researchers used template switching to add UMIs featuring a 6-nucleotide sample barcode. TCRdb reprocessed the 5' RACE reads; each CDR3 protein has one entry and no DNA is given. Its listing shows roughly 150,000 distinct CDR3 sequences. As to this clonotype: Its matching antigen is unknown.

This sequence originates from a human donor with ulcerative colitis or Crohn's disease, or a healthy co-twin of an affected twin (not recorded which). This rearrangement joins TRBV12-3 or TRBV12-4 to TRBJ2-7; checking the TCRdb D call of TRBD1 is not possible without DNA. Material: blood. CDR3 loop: CASSLGQGIYEQYF.